These T cell receptor beta chains were read from a single sample in a study of molecular identifiers for immune sequencing clone quantification. TCRdb re-called the PCR reads with MiXCR, one entry per CDR3 protein. The sample records hundreds of thousands of distinct CDR3 sequences, roughly 23% being singletons. Sequenced material: naive CD8+ T cells from blood, with Jurkat cell RNA spiked in. These receptors all come from a human donor in good health. Some libraries in this study had Jurkat cell RNA spiked in. Both conserved end residues are trimmed from each CDR3.

v_call: TRBV29-1; j_call: TRBJ1-2; cdr3_aa: SVAANYGYT
v_call: TRBV5-5; j_call: TRBJ2-1; cdr3_aa: ASSLPPGGNEQF
v_call: TRBV7-2; j_call: TRBJ1-1; cdr3_aa: ASSWPSWGEAF
v_call: TRBV27; j_call: TRBJ2-1; cdr3_aa: ASSLVLAGLSSHNEQF
v_call: TRBV28; j_call: TRBJ2-7; cdr3_aa: AGSRPVRGDSYEQY
v_call: TRBV20-1; j_call: TRBJ2-3; cdr3_aa: SAWEADTQY
v_call: TRBV4-1; j_call: TRBJ1-5; cdr3_aa: ARRPLPAYSNPPPH
v_call: TRBV7-9; j_call: TRBJ2-1; cdr3_aa: ASSEQGLVAYNEQF
v_call: TRBV6-5; j_call: TRBJ2-1; cdr3_aa: ASSFLAGGIDEQF
v_call: TRBV6-4; j_call: TRBJ1-2; cdr3_aa: ASSDGFREPFPTTQTLYGYT
v_call: TRBV7-9; j_call: TRBJ2-7; cdr3_aa: ASSFGDRDYEQY
v_call: TRBV6-6; j_call: TRBJ1-2; cdr3_aa: ASSSTGLDGYT
v_call: TRBV12-5; j_call: TRBJ1-2; cdr3_aa: ASGLAPIYT
v_call: TRBV6-2/TRBV6-3; j_call: TRBJ1-1; cdr3_aa: ASSYRQLNTEAF
v_call: TRBV7-6; j_call: TRBJ1-1; cdr3_aa: ASSLGFGNTEAF
v_call: TRBV28; j_call: TRBJ2-1; cdr3_aa: ASRPRTANEQF
v_call: TRBV30; j_call: TRBJ2-5; cdr3_aa: AGTSGQGAETQY
v_call: TRBV24-1; j_call: TRBJ2-1; cdr3_aa: ATSDYSYNEQF
v_call: TRBV10-3; j_call: TRBJ2-1; cdr3_aa: AISEGMNNEQF
v_call: TRBV4-3; j_call: TRBJ2-3; cdr3_aa: ASSQDIGSTDTQY
v_call: TRBV20-1; j_call: TRBJ2-7; cdr3_aa: SARDRGLAYEQY
v_call: TRBV12-3/TRBV12-4; j_call: TRBJ1-1; cdr3_aa: ASSFILDSTEAF
v_call: TRBV12-3/TRBV12-4; j_call: TRBJ2-3; cdr3_aa: ASSFGSTSTDTQY
v_call: TRBV10-3; j_call: TRBJ1-2; cdr3_aa: AISEADTTGYT
v_call: TRBV29-1; j_call: TRBJ2-7; cdr3_aa: SALKPGGWPREQY
v_call: TRBV7-2; j_call: TRBJ1-5; cdr3_aa: ASSLAQEKQGNQPQH
v_call: TRBV19; j_call: TRBJ2-7; cdr3_aa: ASSTPMGQLYEQY
v_call: TRBV20-1; j_call: TRBJ2-7; cdr3_aa: SAPNPPLRGRRYEQY
v_call: TRBV10-3; j_call: TRBJ2-7; cdr3_aa: ATAMNERDEQY
v_call: TRBV12-3/TRBV12-4; j_call: TRBJ1-4; cdr3_aa: ASSLETPPAEKLS
v_call: TRBV12-3/TRBV12-4; j_call: TRBJ1-1; cdr3_aa: ASNDRGGLNTEAF
v_call: TRBV24-1; j_call: TRBJ2-1; cdr3_aa: ATSDEGPEGGEGQF
v_call: TRBV5-5; j_call: TRBJ2-2; cdr3_aa: ASSFGVGTGVTGELF
v_call: TRBV15; j_call: TRBJ2-1; cdr3_aa: ATSNRDRNYNEQF
v_call: TRBV7-2; j_call: TRBJ1-2; cdr3_aa: ASNQRRDYGYT
v_call: TRBV30; j_call: TRBJ1-5; cdr3_aa: AWSVGGAGQPQH
v_call: TRBV27; j_call: TRBJ2-3; cdr3_aa: ACSPGLAGHTDTQY
v_call: TRBV21-1; j_call: TRBJ2-5; cdr3_aa: ASTPRGPSQETQY
v_call: TRBV7-9; j_call: TRBJ2-7; cdr3_aa: ASSLTRGRGLYEQY
v_call: TRBV7-6; j_call: TRBJ1-1; cdr3_aa: ASSSAALGDTEAF
v_call: TRBV7-2; j_call: TRBJ2-7; cdr3_aa: ASSPHLWGSYEQY
v_call: TRBV6-5; j_call: TRBJ2-7; cdr3_aa: ASSEGTGVYEQY
v_call: TRBV6-5; j_call: TRBJ2-5; cdr3_aa: ASSYSVVGETQY
v_call: TRBV18; j_call: TRBJ2-3; cdr3_aa: ASSPPSGITDTQY
v_call: TRBV29-1; j_call: TRBJ2-7; cdr3_aa: SVESAGRYYEQY
v_call: TRBV2; j_call: TRBJ2-7; cdr3_aa: ASSVYGSYEQY
v_call: TRBV3-1; j_call: TRBJ2-2; cdr3_aa: ASRTGQGATGELF
v_call: TRBV7-9; j_call: TRBJ1-2; cdr3_aa: ASDTSSRDGYT
v_call: TRBV7-9; j_call: TRBJ2-5; cdr3_aa: ASSFGYPETQY